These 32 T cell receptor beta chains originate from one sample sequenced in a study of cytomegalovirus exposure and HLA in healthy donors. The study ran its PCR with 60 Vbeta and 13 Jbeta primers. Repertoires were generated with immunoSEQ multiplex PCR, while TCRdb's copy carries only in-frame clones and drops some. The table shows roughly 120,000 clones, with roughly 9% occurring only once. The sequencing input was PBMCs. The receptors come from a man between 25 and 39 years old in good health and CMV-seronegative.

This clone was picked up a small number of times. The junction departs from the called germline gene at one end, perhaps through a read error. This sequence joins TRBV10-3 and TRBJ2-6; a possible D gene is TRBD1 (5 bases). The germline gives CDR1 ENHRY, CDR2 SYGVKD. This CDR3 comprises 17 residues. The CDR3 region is CAISEWGSGSGANVLTF. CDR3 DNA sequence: TGTGCCATCAGCGAGTGGGGCTCAGGCTCTGGGGCCAACGTCCTGACTTTC.

As DNA, the CDR3 is TGTGCCAGCAGAGTCAGGGCGGACACTGAAGCTTTCTTT. It encodes CASRVRADTEAFF. This chain uses TRBV27 with TRBJ1-1, with a weak D call TRBD1 (5 bases). Trimming cost V 6 bases and J 3 bases, with 11 bases left between them. The CDR3 is 13 residues long. The germline V gene encodes CDR1 MNHEY and CDR2 SMNVEV (reference sequence).

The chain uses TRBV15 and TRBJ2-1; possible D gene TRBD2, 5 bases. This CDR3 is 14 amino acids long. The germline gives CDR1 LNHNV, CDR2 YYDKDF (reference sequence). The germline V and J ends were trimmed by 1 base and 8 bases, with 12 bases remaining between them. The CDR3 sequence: CATSRGAGLDEQFF. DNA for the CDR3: TGTGCCACCAGCAGAGGCGCGGGTTTGGATGAGCAGTTCTTC.

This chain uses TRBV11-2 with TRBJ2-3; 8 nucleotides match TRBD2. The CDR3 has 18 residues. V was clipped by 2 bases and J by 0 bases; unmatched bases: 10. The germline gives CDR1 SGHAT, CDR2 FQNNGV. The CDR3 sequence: CASSLLLSGRASTDTQYF. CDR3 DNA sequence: TGTGCCAGCAGCTTATTACTGAGCGGGAGAGCTAGCACAGATACGCAGTATTTT.

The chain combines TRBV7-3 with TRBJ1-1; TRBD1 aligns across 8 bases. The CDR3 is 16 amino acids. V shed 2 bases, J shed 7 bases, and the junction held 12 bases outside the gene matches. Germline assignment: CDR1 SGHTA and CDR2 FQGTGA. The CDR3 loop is CASSLFGQGIMGEAFF. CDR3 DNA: TGTGCCAGCAGCTTATTCGGACAGGGTATAATGGGTGAAGCTTTCTTT.

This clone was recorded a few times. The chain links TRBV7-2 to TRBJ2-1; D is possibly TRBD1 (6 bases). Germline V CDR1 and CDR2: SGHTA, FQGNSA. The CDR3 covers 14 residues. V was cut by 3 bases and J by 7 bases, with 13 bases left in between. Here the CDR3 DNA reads TGTGCCAGCAGCTTCGGGCAGGGGAAGAATGAGCAGTTCTTC. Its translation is CASSFGQGKNEQFF.

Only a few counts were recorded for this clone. The chain's CDR3 is CAGAVLAGGGFDTEAFF. The CDR3 DNA reads as TGCGCCGGGGCCGTATTGGCGGGGGGGGGATTCGACACTGAAGCTTTCTTT. The V and J genes are TRBV23-1 and TRBJ1-1; a weak D match, TRBD1 (5 bases). TRBV23-1 is annotated as an ORF whose role is uncertain. The CDR3 covers 17 residues. V dropped 11 bases and J dropped 3 bases, with 28 bases sitting between them.

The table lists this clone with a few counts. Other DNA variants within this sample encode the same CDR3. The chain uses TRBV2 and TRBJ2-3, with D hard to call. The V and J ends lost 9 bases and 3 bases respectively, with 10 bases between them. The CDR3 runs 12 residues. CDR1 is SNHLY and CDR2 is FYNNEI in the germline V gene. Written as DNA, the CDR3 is TGTGCCAGGCGGCGGAATACAGATACGCAGTATTTT. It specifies CARRRNTDTQYF. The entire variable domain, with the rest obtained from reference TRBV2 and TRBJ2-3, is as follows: EPEVTQTPSHQVTQMGQEVILRCVPISNHLYFYWYRQILGQKVEFLVSFYNNEISEKSEIFDDQFSVERPDGSNFTLKIRSTKLEDSAMYFCARRRNTDTQYFGPGTRLTVL.

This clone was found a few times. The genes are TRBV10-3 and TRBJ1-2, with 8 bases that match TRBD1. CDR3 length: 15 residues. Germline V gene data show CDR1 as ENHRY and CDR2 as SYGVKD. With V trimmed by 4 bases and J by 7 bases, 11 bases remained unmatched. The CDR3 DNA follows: TGTGCCATCAGTGCCGCGGACAGGGCTCCGTTTGGCTACACCTTC. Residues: CAISAADRAPFGYTF.

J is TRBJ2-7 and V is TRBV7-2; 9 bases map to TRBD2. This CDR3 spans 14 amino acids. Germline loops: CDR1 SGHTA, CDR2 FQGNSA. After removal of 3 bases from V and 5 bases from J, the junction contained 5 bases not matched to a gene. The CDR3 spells CASSFAGGPDEQYF. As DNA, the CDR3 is TGTGCCAGCAGCTTTGCGGGGGGGCCCGACGAGCAGTACTTC.

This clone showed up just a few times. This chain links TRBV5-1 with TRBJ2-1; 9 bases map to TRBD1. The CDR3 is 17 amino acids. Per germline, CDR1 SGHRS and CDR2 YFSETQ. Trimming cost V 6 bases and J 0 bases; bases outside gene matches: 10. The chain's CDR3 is CASNTGTGKSSYNEQFF. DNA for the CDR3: TGCGCCAGCAACACCGGGACAGGGAAAAGCTCCTACAATGAGCAGTTCTTC. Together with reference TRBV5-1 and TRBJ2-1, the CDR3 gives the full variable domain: KAGVTQTPRYLIKTRGQQVTLSCSPISGHRSVSWYQQTPGQGLQFLFEYFSETQRNKGNFPGRFSGRQFSNSRSEMNVSTLELGDSALYLCASNTGTGKSSYNEQFFGPGTRLTVL.

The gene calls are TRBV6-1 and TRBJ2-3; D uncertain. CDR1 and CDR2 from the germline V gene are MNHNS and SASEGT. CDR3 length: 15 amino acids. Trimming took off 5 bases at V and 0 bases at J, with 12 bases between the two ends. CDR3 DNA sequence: TGTGCCAGCAGTACGCCATTGACTAGCACAGATACGCAGTATTTT. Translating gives CASSTPLTSTDTQYF.

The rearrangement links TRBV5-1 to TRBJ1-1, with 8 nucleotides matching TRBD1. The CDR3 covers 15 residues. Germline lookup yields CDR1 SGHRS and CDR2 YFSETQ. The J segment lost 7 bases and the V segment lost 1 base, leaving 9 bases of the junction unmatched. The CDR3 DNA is TGCGCCAGCAGCTTGAGTCAGGGGGCACGAGGTGAAGCTTTCTTT. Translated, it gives CASSLSQGARGEAFF.

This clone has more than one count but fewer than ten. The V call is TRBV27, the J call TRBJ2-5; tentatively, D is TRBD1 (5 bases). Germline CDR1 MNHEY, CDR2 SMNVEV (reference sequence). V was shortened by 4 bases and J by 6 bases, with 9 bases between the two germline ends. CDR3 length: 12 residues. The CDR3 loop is CASSSPGKTQYF. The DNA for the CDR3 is TGTGCCAGCAGTTCCCCAGGGAAGACCCAGTACTTC.

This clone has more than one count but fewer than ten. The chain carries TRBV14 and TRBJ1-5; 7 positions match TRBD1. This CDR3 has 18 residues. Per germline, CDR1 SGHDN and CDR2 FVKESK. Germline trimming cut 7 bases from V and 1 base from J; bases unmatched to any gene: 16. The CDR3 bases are TGTGCCAGCATACCTCCCTCAAGACAGGGTAGCAGCAATCAGCCCCAGCATTTT. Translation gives CASIPPSRQGSSNQPQHF.

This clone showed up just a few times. In DNA form, the CDR3 reads TGCAGCGTTGCCCCAGGGTTCACAGATACGCAGTATTTT. It yields the protein CSVAPGFTDTQYF. This sequence joins TRBV29-1 and TRBJ2-3; D might be TRBD1 (5 bases). Per the germline V gene, CDR1 is SQVTM and CDR2 is ANQGSEA. V dropped 4 bases and J dropped 2 bases, with 10 bases sitting between them. The CDR3 runs to 13 residues.

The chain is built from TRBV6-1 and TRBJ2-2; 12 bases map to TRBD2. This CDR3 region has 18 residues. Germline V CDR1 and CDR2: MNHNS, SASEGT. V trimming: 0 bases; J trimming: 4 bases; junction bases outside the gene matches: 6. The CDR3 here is CASSEARLAGDGTGELFF. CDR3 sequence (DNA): TGTGCCAGCAGTGAAGCGAGACTAGCGGGAGACGGCACCGGGGAGCTGTTTTTT.

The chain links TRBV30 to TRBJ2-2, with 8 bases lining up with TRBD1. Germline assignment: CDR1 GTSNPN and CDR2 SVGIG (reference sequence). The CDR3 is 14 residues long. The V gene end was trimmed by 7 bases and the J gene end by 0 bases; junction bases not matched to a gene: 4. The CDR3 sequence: CAFRTGTNTGELFF. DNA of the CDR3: TGTGCCTTCAGGACAGGGACGAACACCGGGGAGCTGTTTTTT.

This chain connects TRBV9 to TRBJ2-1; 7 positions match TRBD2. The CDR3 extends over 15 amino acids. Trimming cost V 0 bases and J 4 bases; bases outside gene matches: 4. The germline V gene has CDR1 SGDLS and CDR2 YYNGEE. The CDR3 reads CASSVGSSGYNEQFF. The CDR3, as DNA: TGTGCCAGCAGCGTAGGGTCTAGCGGATACAATGAGCAGTTCTTC.

This CDR3 is CASSSPPKNYGYTF. The CDR3 nucleotides are TGTGCCAGCAGTTCCCCCCCCAAAAACTATGGCTACACCTTC. The chain joins TRBV6-5 to TRBJ1-2; unclear D gene. Trimming cost V 4 bases and J 2 bases, with 11 bases left between them. The germline CDR1 and CDR2 sequences are MNHEY and SVGAGI. This CDR3 is 14 amino acids long.

The CDR3 sequence is CASSLFSNPGQARYEQYF. The CDR3 coding sequence is TGTGCCAGCAGCTTATTCAGTAACCCGGGACAGGCCCGATACGAGCAGTACTTC. This chain joins TRBV7-6 and TRBJ2-7; 8 nucleotides match TRBD1. The CDR3 contains 18 residues. Germline CDR1 SGHVS, CDR2 FNYEAQ. V was clipped by 2 bases and J by 4 bases; unmatched bases: 16.

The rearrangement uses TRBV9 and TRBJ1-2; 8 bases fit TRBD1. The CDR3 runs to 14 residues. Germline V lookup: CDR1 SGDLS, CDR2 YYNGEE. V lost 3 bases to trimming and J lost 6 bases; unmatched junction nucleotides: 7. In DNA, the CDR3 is TGTGCCAGCAGCGCCAGACAGGGGTGGGATGGCTACACCTTC. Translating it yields CASSARQGWDGYTF.

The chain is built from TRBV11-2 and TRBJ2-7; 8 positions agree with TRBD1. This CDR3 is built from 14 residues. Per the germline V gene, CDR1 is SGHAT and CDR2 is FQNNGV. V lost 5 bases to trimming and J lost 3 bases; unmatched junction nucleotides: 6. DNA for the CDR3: TGTGCCAGCAGCCGATCAACAGGGGGCTACGAGCAGTACTTC. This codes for CASSRSTGGYEQYF.

Here the CDR3 reads CASSYRTGTYGYTF. CDR3 nucleotide sequence: TGTGCCAGCAGCTACCGGACAGGAACTTATGGCTACACCTTC. The chain couples TRBV7-9 to TRBJ1-2; 7 nucleotides align to TRBD1. V lost 4 bases, J lost 5 bases, and 7 bases stayed unmatched. The CDR3 runs to 14 residues. Germline CDR1 and CDR2: SEHNR and FQNEAQ (reference sequence).

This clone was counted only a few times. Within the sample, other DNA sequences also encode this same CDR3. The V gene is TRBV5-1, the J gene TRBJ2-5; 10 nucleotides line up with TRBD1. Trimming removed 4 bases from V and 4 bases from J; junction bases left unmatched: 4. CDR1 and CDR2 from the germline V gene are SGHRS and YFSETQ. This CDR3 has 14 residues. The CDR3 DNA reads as TGCGCCAGCAGCCCGGGACAGGGGAGAGAGACCCAGTACTTC. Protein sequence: CASSPGQGRETQYF.

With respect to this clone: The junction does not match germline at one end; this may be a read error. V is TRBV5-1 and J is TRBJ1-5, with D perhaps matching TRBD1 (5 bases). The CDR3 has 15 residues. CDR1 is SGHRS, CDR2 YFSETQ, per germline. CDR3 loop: CASSLDTGTGQRQHF. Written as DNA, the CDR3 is TGCGCCAGCAGCTTGGATACAGGCACGGGTCAGCGCCAGCATTTT.

CDR3 sequence reads: CASSLGTDNEQYF. CDR3 nucleotide sequence: TGTGCCAGCTCACTTGGGACAGATAACGAGCAGTACTTC. The chain combines TRBV18 with TRBJ2-7, with 7 bases aligning to TRBD1. Per the germline V gene, CDR1 is KGHSH and CDR2 is LQKENI. The CDR3 has 13 residues. J gave up 5 bases and V 4 bases, and 5 bases lay outside the gene matches.

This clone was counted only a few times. As DNA, the CDR3 is TGCGCCAGCAGCTTGGGGGCACAGAACACTGAAGCTTTCTTT. It codes for CASSLGAQNTEAFF. The V and J genes are TRBV5-1 and TRBJ1-1; no firm D call. CDR1 and CDR2 (germline): SGHRS, YFSETQ. The CDR3 totals 14 residues. Trimming stripped 0 bases from V and 1 base from J, with 7 bases between.

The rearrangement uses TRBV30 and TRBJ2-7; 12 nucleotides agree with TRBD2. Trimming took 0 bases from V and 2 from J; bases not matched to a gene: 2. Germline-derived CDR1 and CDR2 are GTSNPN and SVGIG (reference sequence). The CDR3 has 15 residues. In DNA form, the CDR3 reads TGTGCCTGGAGTGTCGCTAGCGGGGGGGCCTACGAGCAGTACTTC. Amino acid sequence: CAWSVASGGAYEQYF.

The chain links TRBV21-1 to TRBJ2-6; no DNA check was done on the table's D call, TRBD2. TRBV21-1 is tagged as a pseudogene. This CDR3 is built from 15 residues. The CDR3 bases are TGTGCCAGCAGCAAACCGTCTGCTGGGGCCAACGTCCTGACTTTC. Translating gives CASSKPSAGANVLTF.

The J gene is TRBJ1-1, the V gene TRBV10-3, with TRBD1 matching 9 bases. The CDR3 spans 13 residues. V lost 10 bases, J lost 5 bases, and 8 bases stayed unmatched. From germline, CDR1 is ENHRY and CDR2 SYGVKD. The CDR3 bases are TGTGCCACCCTGGGACAGGGCGCGACTGAAGCTTTCTTT. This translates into CATLGQGATEAFF.

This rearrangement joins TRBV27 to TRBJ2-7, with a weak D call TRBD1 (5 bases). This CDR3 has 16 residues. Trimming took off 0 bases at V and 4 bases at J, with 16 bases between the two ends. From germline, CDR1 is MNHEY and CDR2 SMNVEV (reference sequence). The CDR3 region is CASSLSQGLSPYEQYF. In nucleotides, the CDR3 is TGTGCCAGCAGTTTATCGCAGGGCCTTTCACCATACGAGCAGTACTTC.